The 30 T cell receptor beta chains in this list originate from one sample, sequenced in a study of T cell changes during pregnancy in multiple sclerosis. TCRdb keeps only in-frame clones here, not all; method: immunoSEQ multiplex PCR. The table has more than 80,000 clones, roughly nine tenths seen once. This material consisted of PBMCs, taken in the first trimester of pregnancy. These receptors came from a female donor in good health, serving as a control in a pregnancy study. Some clones in this sample may be carry-over from other donors' samples.

As DNA, the CDR3 is TGTGCCAGCAGTTCCAGGGGGCGCGTATCTAATGAAAAACTGTTTTTT. This encodes CASSSRGRVSNEKLFF. This chain joins TRBV6-5 and TRBJ1-4; 8 bases map to TRBD1. The CDR3 runs to 16 residues. Germline V gives CDR1 MNHEY, CDR2 SVGAGI. V was pared by 4 bases and J by 3 bases, with 7 bases of the junction left unmatched.

V is TRBV7-8 and J is TRBJ1-6; tentative D call: TRBD1 (6 bases). Germline V gives CDR1 SGHVS, CDR2 FQNEAQ. V lost 6 bases, J lost 6 bases, and 15 bases lay in between. The CDR3 length is 15 residues. The CDR3 is CASRSTGIFNSPLHF. The CDR3, as DNA: TGTGCCAGCAGGTCGACAGGAATCTTTAATTCACCCCTCCACTTT.

V and J are TRBV13 and TRBJ2-3, with D unclear. V gave up 5 bases and J gave up 1 base, with 13 bases separating them. Germline V CDR1 and CDR2: PRHDT, FYEKMQ (reference sequence). This CDR3 region has 15 residues. The CDR3 sequence: CASSPALEGTDTQYF. DNA for the CDR3: TGTGCCAGCAGCCCCGCCCTCGAGGGCACAGATACGCAGTATTTT.

V usage is TRBV19 and J usage is TRBJ2-7, with D tentatively TRBD1 (5 bases). Trimming pared 3 bases from V and 6 bases from J, leaving 12 bases between. This CDR3 region has 13 residues. Germline V CDR1 and CDR2: LNHDA, SQIVND (reference sequence). CDR3 DNA: TGTGCCAGTAGTATTGGCAGGGCTGGCGAGCAGTACTTC. This gives the protein CASSIGRAGEQYF.

The rearrangement uses TRBV6-5 and TRBJ1-4; 10 positions agree with TRBD1. Germline CDR1 is MNHEY and CDR2 is SVGAGI. Unmatched junction bases numbered 9, after V lost 6 bases and J lost 8 bases. CDR3 length: 15 amino acids. The CDR3 loop reads CASSQSGTGEEKLFF. CDR3 in DNA: TGTGCCAGCAGCCAATCCGGGACAGGGGAAGAAAAACTGTTTTTT.

The V call is TRBV6-1, the J call TRBJ2-1; D is perhaps TRBD1 (6 bases). V was shortened by 4 bases and J by 2 bases, with 15 bases between the two germline ends. Germline V gene sequence: CDR1 MNHNS, CDR2 SASEGT. CDR3 length: 16 amino acids. The CDR3 DNA is TGTGCCAGCAGTGGGCCACAGGGCGCGACCTACAATGAGCAGTTCTTC. Translated: CASSGPQGATYNEQFF.

This chain connects TRBV19 to TRBJ1-5; 10 bases match TRBD1. The CDR3 is made up of 16 amino acids. Germline V lookup: CDR1 LNHDA, CDR2 SQIVND (reference sequence). Trimming removed 5 bases from V and 1 base from J; junction bases left unmatched: 5. The CDR3 DNA sequence: TGTGCCAGTAGTGTGACAGGGGGCGAGAGCAATCAGCCCCAGCATTTT. Its translation is CASSVTGGESNQPQHF.

This clone was detected only once. V gene TRBV5-4 combines with J gene TRBJ1-3; 7 positions agree with TRBD1. This CDR3 region has 15 residues. CDR1 and CDR2 from the germline V gene are SGHNT and YYREEE (reference sequence). The junction had 10 bases not matched to a gene; V was cut back by 4 bases and J by 6 bases. In nucleotides, the CDR3 is TGTGCCAGCAGCCGGATTGACAGGGATGAAAACACCATATATTTT. Amino acids: CASSRIDRDENTIYF.

This clone was recorded only once. The rearrangement uses TRBV4-1 and TRBJ2-2; no clear D gene. Germline lookup yields CDR1 MGHRA and CDR2 YSYEKL. Trimming removed 4 bases at V and 6 bases at J, with 15 bases between. The CDR3 extends over 15 amino acids. For the CDR3, the DNA is TGCGCCAGCAGCCTGAGGCCCCTGGTCCCCGGGGAGCTGTTTTTT. Protein product: CASSLRPLVPGELFF.

This chain joins TRBV5-1 and TRBJ2-3; 10 bases agree with TRBD2. Germline loops: CDR1 SGHRS, CDR2 YFSETQ. CDR3 length: 16 amino acids. The V segment lost 1 base and the J segment 2 bases; nucleotides outside the gene matches: 4. The CDR3 spells CASSLIAGGDTDTQYF. For the CDR3, the DNA is TGCGCCAGCAGCTTGATAGCGGGGGGCGACACAGATACGCAGTATTTT. The full variable domain, completed using reference TRBV5-1 and TRBJ2-3, is KAGVTQTPRYLIKTRGQQVTLSCSPISGHRSVSWYQQTPGQGLQFLFEYFSETQRNKGNFPGRFSGRQFSNSRSEMNVSTLELGDSALYLCASSLIAGGDTDTQYFGPGTRLTVL.

J is TRBJ2-7 and V is TRBV6-1; 8 bases fit TRBD1. CDR1 is MNHNS and CDR2 is SASEGT in the germline V gene. The CDR3 spans 15 residues. J lost 3 bases, V lost 1 base, and 5 bases had no gene match. CDR3 sequence: CASSEENDRGYEQYF. Written as DNA, the CDR3 is TGTGCCAGCAGTGAAGAAAATGACAGGGGCTACGAGCAGTACTTC.

The chain joins TRBV14 to TRBJ2-7; 13 bases are shared with TRBD2. J lost 0 bases, V lost 4 bases, and 3 bases had no gene match. The CDR3 spans 16 residues. CDR1 is SGHDN, CDR2 FVKESK, per germline. The DNA of the CDR3 is TGTGCCAGCAGCCCCGGACTAGCGGGGGTCTCCTACGAGCAGTACTTC. It codes for CASSPGLAGVSYEQYF.

A remark on this clone: The same CDR3 is also encoded by other DNA sequences in this sample. The genes are TRBV29-1 and TRBJ2-3; TRBD2 matches 9 bases. V gave up 4 bases and J gave up 0 bases; unmatched junction bases: 2. Germline V gene lookup returns CDR1 SQVTM and CDR2 ANQGSEA. This CDR3 spans 14 amino acids. DNA of the CDR3: TGCAGCGTTGGGCGGGGGGGCAGCACAGATACGCAGTATTTT. Its translation is CSVGRGGSTDTQYF.

The J gene is TRBJ2-2, the V gene TRBV7-2, with TRBD1 as a possible D gene (5 bases). The CDR3 is made up of 15 amino acids. Germline V gene data show CDR1 as SGHTA and CDR2 as FQGNSA. V lost 5 bases to trimming and J lost 3 bases, with 13 bases between them. The CDR3 here is CASSQFGQYTGELFF. The CDR3 bases are TGTGCCAGCAGCCAATTCGGACAATACACCGGGGAGCTGTTTTTT.

In DNA form, the CDR3 reads TGTGCCAGCAGTTCCGACAGGGCCGAGCAGTACTTC. The encoded protein is CASSSDRAEQYF. The V gene is TRBV28, the J gene TRBJ2-7, with 7 positions matching TRBD1. The CDR3 loop spans 12 amino acids. Trimming removed 4 bases from V and 6 bases from J; junction bases left unmatched: 3. Germline V gives CDR1 MDHEN, CDR2 SYDVKM.

This chain joins TRBV6-1 and TRBJ2-1, with a possible D match to TRBD1 (7 bases). Germline-derived CDR1 and CDR2 are MNHNS and SASEGT. The CDR3 has 16 residues. Trimming stripped 2 bases from V and 6 bases from J, with 17 bases between. Written as DNA, the CDR3 is TGTGCCAGCAGTGAACTTCGCAGGGGGGCAACCAATGAGCAGTTCTTC. This sequence encodes CASSELRRGATNEQFF.

The chain employs TRBV27 and TRBJ2-1; tentatively, D is TRBD1 (5 bases). The CDR3 runs 15 residues. The germline V and J ends were trimmed by 8 bases and 8 bases, with 22 bases remaining between them. From germline, CDR1 is MNHEY and CDR2 SMNVEV (reference sequence). The CDR3 protein is CASEDAGCRVDEQFF. CDR3 in DNA: TGTGCCAGCGAGGATGCAGGGTGTAGAGTCGATGAGCAGTTCTTC.

The chain couples TRBV2 to TRBJ2-7; 7 bases fit TRBD1. This CDR3 is 14 amino acids long. The germline gives CDR1 SNHLY, CDR2 FYNNEI. J was trimmed by 7 bases and V by 4 bases; bases with no gene match: 10. CDR3 in amino acids: CASSVGTAGGEQYF. In nucleotides, the CDR3 is TGTGCCAGCAGTGTCGGGACAGCCGGAGGTGAGCAGTACTTC.

This clone was counted once. The rearrangement joins TRBV5-4 to TRBJ2-5; D perhaps matches TRBD1 (5 bases). The CDR3 extends over 15 amino acids. The germline V gene encodes CDR1 SGHNT and CDR2 YYREEE (reference sequence). The germline V and J ends were trimmed by 0 bases and 5 bases, with 14 bases remaining between them. The CDR3 bases are TGTGCCAGCAGCTTGGGGGGCGAGGTTGGGGAGACCCAGTACTTC. It encodes CASSLGGEVGETQYF.

This rearrangement joins TRBV28 to TRBJ2-2; 9 bases fit TRBD1. CDR3 length: 15 residues. Germline V gene data show CDR1 as MDHEN and CDR2 as SYDVKM. The V segment lost 7 bases and the J segment 1 base; nucleotides outside the gene matches: 4. The DNA of the CDR3 is TGTGCCAGCACGGGGGGACAGGGGAACACCGGGGAGCTGTTTTTT. This codes for CASTGGQGNTGELFF. Full variable domain (rest looked up from reference TRBV28 and TRBJ2-2): DVKVTQSSRYLVKRTGEKVFLECVQDMDHENMFWYRQDPGLGLRLIYFSYDVKMKEKGDIPEGYSVSREKKERFSLILESASTNQTSMYLCASTGGQGNTGELFFGEGSRLTVL.

This clone was recorded once. The V call is TRBV10-3, the J call TRBJ1-5, with no clear D. From germline, CDR1 is ENHRY and CDR2 SYGVKD. With 3 bases removed from V and 1 base from J, the gap between germline ends came to 10 bases. The CDR3 consists of 15 residues. CDR3 protein: CAISETLRSNQPQHF. CDR3 nucleotide sequence: TGTGCCATCAGTGAAACCTTGAGGAGCAATCAGCCCCAGCATTTT.

The chain carries TRBV7-9 and TRBJ1-2, with 9 positions matching TRBD1. The junction had 9 bases not matched to a gene; V was cut back by 3 bases and J by 13 bases. There are 13 residues in the CDR3. CDR1 and CDR2 from the germline V gene are SEHNR and FQNEAQ (reference sequence). CDR3 sequence: CASSFALQGAGTF. CDR3 sequence (DNA): TGTGCCAGCAGCTTCGCGCTACAGGGGGCAGGCACCTTC.

This clone appeared a single time. The V and J genes are TRBV11-2 and TRBJ1-1; no reliable D call. V lost 1 base and J 4 bases, leaving 7 bases between the germline ends. Germline CDR1 and CDR2: SGHAT and FQNNGV. The CDR3 has 13 residues. CDR3 amino acids: CASSLAVGTEAFF. CDR3 DNA: TGTGCCAGCAGCTTAGCGGTTGGCACTGAAGCTTTCTTT.

The chain recombines TRBV18 with TRBJ2-1; 10 nucleotides align to TRBD2. V shed 3 bases and J 6 bases; nucleotides not matched to a gene: 5. CDR3 size: 15 residues. The germline V gene has CDR1 KGHSH and CDR2 LQKENI. The CDR3 DNA sequence: TGTGCCAGCTCACCCACTAGCGGGGCGCGCAATGAGCAGTTCTTC. It is translated as CASSPTSGARNEQFF. Supplemented by reference TRBV18 and TRBJ2-1, the full variable domain reads NAGVMQNPRHLVRRRGQEARLRCSPMKGHSHVYWYRQLPEEGLKFMVYLQKENIIDESGMPKERFSAEFPKEGPSILRIQQVVRGDSAAYFCASSPTSGARNEQFFGPGTRLTVL.

This chain connects TRBV28 to TRBJ2-7; 8 bases align to TRBD2. The germline CDR1 and CDR2 sequences are MDHEN and SYDVKM. The trim removed 7 bases at V and 3 bases at J, leaving 11 bases unmatched. The length of the CDR3 is 15 residues. The CDR3 here is CASTKWGGRSYEQYF. CDR3 coding DNA: TGTGCCAGCACCAAATGGGGCGGGAGGAGCTACGAGCAGTACTTC.

Here the CDR3 reads CASSLAGSGQDTQYF. The CDR3 DNA follows: TGTGCCAGCAGCTTGGCGGGTAGCGGGCAGGATACGCAGTATTTT. The rearrangement joins TRBV5-4 to TRBJ2-3; 7 nucleotides match TRBD2. Germline V lookup: CDR1 SGHNT, CDR2 YYREEE (reference sequence). The ends lost 0 bases at V and 6 bases at J; junction bases unmatched: 7. The CDR3 spans 15 residues. The whole variable domain, remainder taken from reference TRBV5-4 and TRBJ2-3, is ETGVTQSPTHLIKTRGQQVTLRCSSQSGHNTVSWYQQALGQGPQFIFQYYREEENGRGNFPPRFSGLQFPNYSSELNVNALELDDSALYLCASSLAGSGQDTQYFGPGTRLTVL.

This chain connects TRBV29-1 to TRBJ1-6; 7 bases fit TRBD1. V lost 4 bases to trimming and J lost 5 bases; unmatched junction nucleotides: 5. The CDR3 sequence is 14 residues long. In germline, CDR1 is SQVTM, CDR2 ANQGSEA. The CDR3, as DNA: TGCAGCGTTGGAACGGGACAGAATAATTCACCCCTCCACTTT. Its protein is CSVGTGQNNSPLHF.

This clone appeared once. The chain couples TRBV19 to TRBJ1-6, with 7 nucleotides matching TRBD1. The length of the CDR3 is 15 residues. Germline V gives CDR1 LNHDA, CDR2 SQIVND (reference sequence). Losses at the gene ends were 4 bases for V and 14 bases for J; bases not matched to a gene: 14. As DNA, the CDR3 is TGTGCCAGTAGTAAAGGTGGGGGACAGAAAAAAGCCCTCCACTTT. It yields the protein CASSKGGGQKKALHF. The full variable domain, with the rest looked up from reference TRBV19 and TRBJ1-6, is DGGITQSPKYLFRKEGQNVTLSCEQNLNHDAMYWYRQDPGQGLRLIYYSQIVNDFQKGDIAEGYSVSREKKESFPLTVTSAQKNPTAFYLCASSKGGGQKKALHFGNGTRLTVT.

J is TRBJ2-1 and V is TRBV4-3; TRBD2 matches 13 bases. Germline-derived CDR1 and CDR2 are LGHNA and YSLEER. The J segment lost 6 bases and the V segment lost 8 bases, leaving 16 bases of the junction unmatched. This CDR3 is built from 18 residues. The CDR3 is CASGETSGRARGGNEQFF. The CDR3 DNA reads TGCGCCAGCGGCGAAACTAGCGGGAGGGCAAGAGGAGGCAATGAGCAGTTCTTC.

This chain uses TRBV2 with TRBJ2-3; 10 bases align to TRBD2. V dropped 6 bases and J dropped 3; count of bases not matched to a gene: 6. In germline, CDR1 is SNHLY, CDR2 FYNNEI. The CDR3 consists of 15 residues. CDR3 DNA: TGTGCCAGCAGGCCTCCGGGACTAGCGACAGATACGCAGTATTTT. This translates into CASRPPGLATDTQYF.